This T cell receptor beta chain was captured by sequencing in a study of shared clonotypes between healthy human individuals. Study-level findings and limits: Researchers found naive subsets generally carried larger estimated richness than memory subsets.

It was around 190 ng DNA, 33,000 or so T cell genomes, that sorted-subset replicate PCRs used. Clones were read by immunoSEQ multiplex PCR, and TCRdb kept only the in-frame ones, dropping some. The table has about 1,800,000 clones, approximately 94% seen once; the top ten hold under 1.5%. V dropped 3 bases and J dropped 0 bases, with 14 bases sitting between them. CDR3 length: 16 residues. CDR1 and CDR2 from the germline V gene are MGHRA and YSYEKL. Notes on this clone: Its antigen remains unknown.

Naive CD8 cells lacked CD45RO and underwent positive selection for CCR7, leaving out terminally differentiated effector memory CD45RA+ cells. The sequenced material came from naive CD8+ T cells sorted from blood. The receptor comes from a man aged 18 to 29 in good health. The chain carries TRBV4-1 and TRBJ1-2, with TRBD1 as a possible D gene (5 bases). The CDR3 sequence: CASSQSLAGTNYGYTF. CDR3 nucleotides: TGCGCCAGCAGCCAGTCGCTCGCAGGGACTAACTATGGCTACACCTTC.